The 17 T cell receptor beta chains listed next were all sequenced from one sample in a study of OX40 agonist ivuxolimab in advanced cancers. Sequenced by immunoSEQ multiplex PCR; TCRdb stores in-frame clones only, minus some. The sample holds some 60,000 clones, approximately 80% seen once. The specimen was CD4+ or CD8+ T cells sorted from blood, collected in a trial of the OX40 agonist ivuxolimab. The receptors come from an adult with an advanced solid tumor such as melanoma, head and neck, liver or kidney cancer.

The chain joins TRBV5-1 to TRBJ2-1, with a possible D match to TRBD2 (5 bases). The germline V gene encodes CDR1 SGHRS and CDR2 YFSETQ. CDR3 length: 17 residues. Trimming removed 4 bases from V and 0 bases from J, with 17 bases in between. For the CDR3, the DNA is TGCGCCAGCAGCCAGGCCCCCACGGGGAGCTCCTACAATGAGCAGTTCTTC. This sequence encodes CASSQAPTGSSYNEQFF.

The rearrangement uses TRBV6-1 and TRBJ1-4; 10 nucleotides agree with TRBD1. The J segment lost 7 bases and the V segment lost 4 bases, leaving 3 bases of the junction unmatched. The CDR3 is 14 residues long. Looked up from germline, CDR1 is MNHNS and CDR2 is SASEGT. CDR3 sequence (DNA): TGTGCCAGCAGTGCGGGACAGGGGAGTGAAAAACTGTTTTTT. This gives the protein CASSAGQGSEKLFF.

The chain joins TRBV15 to TRBJ1-3; D is possibly TRBD1 (5 bases). Trimming cost V 0 bases and J 3 bases, with 9 bases left between them. The CDR3 length is 15 residues. Per germline, CDR1 LNHNV and CDR2 YYDKDF (reference sequence). The DNA for the CDR3 is TGTGCCACCAGCAGAGATTGGGACGTTGGAAACACCATATATTTT. This gives the protein CATSRDWDVGNTIYF.

The CDR3 loop reads CASSQGDRKQETQYF. The CDR3 nucleotides are TGTGCCAGCAGCCAGGGGGACAGGAAGCAAGAGACCCAGTACTTC. The chain recombines TRBV4-2 with TRBJ2-5; 8 bases align to TRBD1. The CDR3 length is 15 residues. Germline CDR1 is LGHNA and CDR2 is YNFKEQ. Trimming removed 3 bases from V and 2 bases from J; junction bases left unmatched: 5.

The chain has TRBV28 and TRBJ1-5; 8 bases agree with TRBD1. This CDR3 spans 16 amino acids. Germline values: CDR1 MDHEN, CDR2 SYDVKM. The trim removed 6 bases at V and 1 base at J, leaving 8 bases unmatched. The CDR3 here is CASSRGQGGSNQPQHF. For the CDR3, the DNA is TGTGCCAGCAGCCGAGGACAGGGCGGAAGCAATCAGCCCCAGCATTTT.

This chain uses TRBV18 with TRBJ1-5, with D perhaps TRBD1 (6 bases). The V and J ends lost 3 bases and 3 bases respectively, with 21 bases between them. The length of the CDR3 is 18 residues. Germline V gene data show CDR1 as KGHSH and CDR2 as LQKENI. The CDR3 loop is CASSPGILGQFHNQPQHF. For the CDR3, the DNA is TGTGCCAGCTCACCTGGAATCTTAGGACAGTTCCACAATCAGCCCCAGCATTTT.

The chain joins TRBV10-2 to TRBJ2-2; tentatively, D is TRBD1 (5 bases). Per the germline V gene, CDR1 is WSHSY and CDR2 is SAAADI. The CDR3 contains 16 residues. Trimming stripped 4 bases from V and 1 base from J, with 13 bases between. CDR3 loop: CASSGQLQGNTGELFF. The CDR3 nucleotides are TGCGCCAGCAGTGGCCAGTTGCAGGGGAACACCGGGGAGCTGTTTTTT.

This chain uses TRBV5-6 with TRBJ2-7, with D possibly being TRBD1 (6 bases). This CDR3 is built from 13 residues. Per the germline V gene, CDR1 is SGHDT and CDR2 is YYEEEE. V dropped 2 bases and J dropped 4 bases, with 10 bases sitting between them. The CDR3, as DNA: TGTGCCAGCAGCTTTGGACAGAGTTACGAGCAGTACTTC. It codes for CASSFGQSYEQYF.

A single count supports this clone. This chain uses TRBV5-4 with TRBJ2-7; tentatively, D is TRBD2 (7 bases). Between the trimmed V and J ends, which lost 5 bases and 1 base, there was a span of 16 bases. The CDR3 loop spans 15 amino acids. In germline, CDR1 is SGHNT, CDR2 YYREEE (reference sequence). The DNA of the CDR3 is TGTGCCAGCAGTTCGGGGGGCGTGTCATCCTACGAGCAGTACTTC. It encodes CASSSGGVSSYEQYF.

The chain recombines TRBV5-4 with TRBJ1-1; tentatively, D is TRBD1 (5 bases). In germline, CDR1 is SGHNT, CDR2 YYREEE (reference sequence). V lost 0 bases, J lost 4 bases, and 13 bases lay in between. The CDR3 totals 15 residues. The CDR3 DNA reads as TGTGCCAGCAGCTTGGGTCGCGGAGGGGTCACTGAAGCTTTCTTT. Protein: CASSLGRGGVTEAFF.

The CDR3 loop is CASSEAGGQGAYEQYF. As DNA, the CDR3 is TGTGCCAGCAGTGAAGCGGGTGGCCAGGGGGCGTACGAGCAGTACTTC. The chain couples TRBV6-1 to TRBJ2-7, with 8 bases matching TRBD1. The CDR3 runs 16 residues. V shed 0 bases, J shed 4 bases, and the junction held 8 bases outside the gene matches. Per the germline V gene, CDR1 is MNHNS and CDR2 is SASEGT.

V gene TRBV5-4 combines with J gene TRBJ1-6; D gene ambiguous. This CDR3 comprises 15 residues. Trimming pared 5 bases from V and 3 bases from J, leaving 12 bases between. Germline values: CDR1 SGHNT, CDR2 YYREEE (reference sequence). CDR3 protein: CASSFTTGYNSPLHF. The DNA for the CDR3 is TGTGCCAGCAGTTTCACCACCGGCTATAATTCACCCCTCCACTTT. Full variable domain (rest looked up from reference TRBV5-4 and TRBJ1-6): ETGVTQSPTHLIKTRGQQVTLRCSSQSGHNTVSWYQQALGQGPQFIFQYYREEENGRGNFPPRFSGLQFPNYSSELNVNALELDDSALYLCASSFTTGYNSPLHFGNGTRLTVT.

This chain connects TRBV5-4 to TRBJ2-2, with 8 bases aligning to TRBD2. Germline CDR1 is SGHNT and CDR2 is YYREEE (reference sequence). The CDR3 runs 13 residues. With 3 bases clipped from V and 6 bases from J, the junction kept 1 base outside the gene matches. The CDR3: CASSSGLAGELFF. CDR3 nucleotide sequence: TGTGCCAGCAGCTCGGGACTAGCCGGGGAGCTGTTTTTT.

This clone has more than one count but fewer than ten. The chain links TRBV7-8 to TRBJ1-2; D not certain. The CDR3 spans 15 residues. Germline V gene lookup returns CDR1 SGHVS and CDR2 FQNEAQ. V lost 2 bases to trimming and J lost 6 bases, with 16 bases between them. The CDR3 nucleotides read TGTGCCAGCAGCTTATCGTTGAACACCAGGAATGGCTACACCTTC. Protein: CASSLSLNTRNGYTF. Filled out from reference TRBV7-8 and TRBJ1-2, the complete variable domain reads GAGVSQSPRYKVAKRGQDVALRCDPISGHVSLFWYQQALGQGPEFLTYFQNEAQLDKSGLPSDRFFAERPEGSVSTLKIQRTQQEDSAVYLCASSLSLNTRNGYTFGSGTRLTVV.

This clone was detected only a few times. The J gene is TRBJ1-2, the V gene TRBV28; maybe TRBD1 (6 bases). Germline CDR1 and CDR2: MDHEN and SYDVKM. The CDR3 runs 12 residues. Trimming cost V 8 bases and J 7 bases, with 14 bases left between them. CDR3 sequence (DNA): TGTGCCAGCTTCTACCGGGACACTGGCTACACCTTC. It codes for CASFYRDTGYTF.

This chain uses TRBV5-1 with TRBJ2-5, with 9 bases aligning to TRBD1. This CDR3 contains 14 residues. Germline V lookup: CDR1 SGHRS, CDR2 YFSETQ. The V segment lost 4 bases and the J segment 5 bases; nucleotides outside the gene matches: 6. The CDR3 is CASSRGQGTETQYF. The CDR3 coding sequence is TGCGCCAGCAGCCGGGGACAGGGTACGGAGACCCAGTACTTC.

The gene calls are TRBV7-9 and TRBJ1-2; D gene ambiguous. Germline V lookup: CDR1 SEHNR, CDR2 FQNEAQ (reference sequence). V was cut by 1 base and J by 6 bases, with 9 bases left in between. There are 13 residues in the CDR3. CDR3 sequence: CASSLDPGDGYTF. The CDR3 bases are TGTGCCAGCAGCTTAGATCCAGGCGATGGCTACACCTTC.